This T cell receptor (beta chain) was identified during a study of identical twins. Germline V gene lookup returns CDR1 SGHRS and CDR2 YFSETQ. Trimming shortened V by 5 bases and J by 7 bases, and 19 bases separated the two germline ends. The CDR3 is 15 residues long. This clonotype showed up just a few times. TCRdb used MiXCR to reprocess the 5' RACE reads, holding one entry per CDR3 protein. The sample has under 250,000 distinct CDR3 sequences; 6% to 9% are singletons. Another study also made use of these data, one on yellow fever vaccine responses in identical twins.

The chain uses TRBV5-1 and TRBJ2-1; perhaps TRBD2 as D (7 bases). The specimen sequenced was memory (CD45RO+) T cells sorted from blood. This clonotype was obtained from a woman under 30 in good health. CDR3 nucleotide sequence: TGCGCCAGCAGTCATGAGTGGGGGGGCGGGAATGAGCAGTTCTTC. This sequence encodes CASSHEWGGGNEQFF.